Listed below are T cell receptor beta chains from one sample, sequenced in a study of blood T cells in healthy people across ages. One entry per CDR3 protein, called by TCRdb with MiXCR from the 5' RACE reads. In the table there are over a million distinct CDR3 sequences, approximately 43% of which are singletons. The sequenced material came from blood. These receptors originate from a woman aged 18 to 35 in good health. CDR3s include the opening cysteine and the closing phenylalanine or tryptophan. Each record gives: D gene, CDR3 length, V gene, J gene, clone size, CDR3 protein, CDR3 DNA. D genes are given only for firm matches. Not every row has a clone size; where given, it reads once, few, many or a size class.

D: NA; length: 14; V: TRBV12-3/TRBV12-4; J: TRBJ1-5; size: NA; CDR3: CASSLEGPGQPQHF; DNA: TGTGCCAGCAGTTTAGAGGGCCCCGGGCAGCCCCAGCATTTT
D: NA; length: 13; V: TRBV7-2; J: TRBJ2-3; size: many; CDR3: CASSVTDTDTQYF; DNA: TGTGCCAGCAGCGTGACGGACACAGATACGCAGTATTTT
D: NA; length: 14; V: TRBV19; J: TRBJ1-1; size: few; CDR3: CASSADLVNTEAFF; DNA: TGTGCCAGTAGTGCGGACCTAGTGAACACTGAAGCTTTCTTT
D: NA; length: 14; V: TRBV20-1; J: TRBJ2-3; size: NA; CDR3: CSASRGGQSDTQYF; DNA: TGCAGTGCTAGCAGGGGTGGTCAATCAGATACGCAGTATTTT
D: NA; length: 16; V: TRBV4-1; J: TRBJ2-5; size: NA; CDR3: CASSPYAGHSQETQYF; DNA: TGCGCCAGCAGCCCATACGCGGGACACAGTCAAGAGACCCAGTACTTC
D: NA; length: 16; V: TRBV12-3/TRBV12-4; J: TRBJ1-3; size: NA; CDR3: CASSPKGGPGGNTIYF; DNA: TGTGCCAGCAGCCCCAAGGGGGGGCCGGGCGGAAACACCATATATTTT
D: NA; length: 16; V: TRBV18; J: TRBJ2-3; size: NA; CDR3: CASSPPSGASTDTQYF; DNA: TGTGCCAGCTCACCACCGTCTGGGGCCAGCACAGATACGCAGTATTTT
D: NA; length: 17; V: TRBV10-3; J: TRBJ1-2; size: NA; CDR3: CAISFPVWDTTNYGYTF; DNA: TGTGCCATCAGTTTTCCCGTCTGGGACACCACTAACTATGGCTACACCTTC
D: NA; length: 12; V: TRBV30; J: TRBJ1-6; size: NA; CDR3: CAWNGENSPLHF; DNA: TGTGCCTGGAACGGGGAAAATTCACCCCTCCACTTT
D: NA; length: 15; V: TRBV6-2/TRBV6-3; J: TRBJ2-1; size: NA; CDR3: CASSSRQSSYNEQFF; DNA: TGTGCCAGCAGTTCACGACAGAGCTCCTACAATGAGCAGTTCTTC
D: NA; length: 14; V: TRBV4-2; J: TRBJ2-2; size: NA; CDR3: CASSQVYLTGELFF; DNA: TGTGCCAGCAGCCAAGTGTATCTCACCGGGGAGCTGTTTTTT
D: NA; length: 15; V: TRBV2; J: TRBJ2-2; size: NA; CDR3: CASSQTRSNTGELFF; DNA: TGTGCCAGCTCCCAAACGCGTTCTAACACCGGGGAGCTGTTTTTT
D: NA; length: 14; V: TRBV4-3; J: TRBJ1-2; size: NA; CDR3: CASSQEQGGYGHTF; DNA: TGCGCCAGCAGCCAAGAACAGGGTGGCTATGGCCACACCTTC
D: NA; length: 16; V: TRBV6-5; J: TRBJ2-1; size: NA; CDR3: CASSSAGTSFYNEQFF; DNA: TGTGCCAGCAGTTCCGCCGGGACCAGTTTTTACAATGAGCAGTTCTTC
D: NA; length: 11; V: TRBV20-1; J: TRBJ1-1; size: NA; CDR3: CSAPREGDAFF; DNA: TGCAGTGCTCCCCGAGAGGGAGATGCTTTCTTT
D: NA; length: 15; V: TRBV7-9; J: TRBJ2-1; size: few; CDR3: CASSSYSGSYNEQFF; DNA: TGTGCCAGCAGTTCCTATTCAGGCTCCTACAATGAGCAGTTCTTC
D: NA; length: 14; V: TRBV12-3/TRBV12-4; J: TRBJ1-2; size: few; CDR3: CASSFRGVWYGYTF; DNA: TGTGCCAGCAGTTTTCGAGGAGTATGGTATGGCTACACCTTC
D: TRBD2; length: 16; V: TRBV9; J: TRBJ2-3; size: few; CDR3: CAGSAVGAGVADTQYF; DNA: TGTGCCGGCAGCGCCGTAGGAGCGGGAGTGGCAGATACGCAGTATTTT
D: TRBD2; length: 18; V: TRBV24-1; J: TRBJ2-7; size: NA; CDR3: CATSDLEPSGTIYYEQYF; DNA: TGTGCCACCAGTGATTTGGAACCTAGCGGGACAATTTACTACGAGCAGTACTTC
D: TRBD1; length: 13; V: TRBV20-1; J: TRBJ1-4; size: NA; CDR3: CSARRDRGEKLFF; DNA: TGCAGTGCTAGACGGGACAGGGGGGAAAAACTGTTTTTT
D: NA; length: 16; V: TRBV4-1; J: TRBJ2-1; size: NA; CDR3: CASSQGDASSYNEQFF; DNA: TGCGCCAGCAGCCAAGGGGACGCCAGCTCCTACAATGAGCAGTTCTTC
D: TRBD1; length: 15; V: TRBV5-1; J: TRBJ2-2; size: NA; CDR3: CASRTGTENTGELFF; DNA: TGCGCCAGCAGAACCGGGACAGAAAACACCGGGGAGCTGTTTTTT
D: TRBD1; length: 14; V: TRBV12-3/TRBV12-4; J: TRBJ2-7; size: many; CDR3: CASSLQGAGYEQYF; DNA: TGTGCCAGCAGTTTACAGGGGGCTGGCTACGAGCAGTACTTC
D: NA; length: 12; V: TRBV20-1; J: TRBJ2-7; size: NA; CDR3: CSAARYGYEQYF; DNA: TGCAGTGCTGCGCGGTATGGGTACGAGCAGTACTTC
D: NA; length: 14; V: TRBV29-1; J: TRBJ2-1; size: once; CDR3: CSVALIGSYNEQVF; DNA: TGCAGCGTAGCGCTGATCGGGTCCTACAATGAGCAGGTCTTC
D: TRBD1; length: 16; V: TRBV12-5; J: TRBJ1-1; size: NA; CDR3: CASGLVQQGRHTEAFF; DNA: TGTGCTAGTGGTTTGGTCCAACAGGGGAGGCACACCGAAGCTTTCTTT
D: NA; length: 16; V: TRBV6-5; J: TRBJ1-2; size: NA; CDR3: CASSYSPGESVYGYTF; DNA: TGTGCCAGCAGTTACTCACCGGGGGAATCGGTCTATGGCTACACCTTC
D: NA; length: 13; V: TRBV6-5; J: TRBJ1-1; size: NA; CDR3: CASSDGQITEAFF; DNA: TGTGCCAGCAGTGACGGCCAGATCACTGAAGCTTTCTTT
D: NA; length: 15; V: TRBV7-9; J: TRBJ2-1; size: NA; CDR3: CASSFNTAAYNEQFF; DNA: TGTGCCAGCAGCTTTAACACAGCCGCCTACAATGAGCAGTTCTTC
D: NA; length: 14; V: TRBV28; J: TRBJ2-7; size: NA; CDR3: CASTLGGLSYEQYF; DNA: TGTGCCAGCACTTTGGGGGGACTCTCCTACGAGCAGTACTTC
D: NA; length: 13; V: TRBV7-9; J: TRBJ1-2; size: few; CDR3: CASWLGGNYGYTF; DNA: TGTGCCTCGTGGTTAGGGGGTAACTATGGCTACACCTTC
D: TRBD2; length: 14; V: TRBV29-1; J: TRBJ2-1; size: NA; CDR3: CTTSGLAGVNEQFF; DNA: TGCACCACCTCCGGGCTAGCGGGAGTAAATGAGCAGTTCTTC
D: NA; length: 13; V: TRBV20-1; J: TRBJ2-7; size: many; CDR3: CSAISGRQREQYF; DNA: TGCAGTGCTATATCCGGGAGACAGAGAGAGCAGTACTTC
D: NA; length: 13; V: TRBV29-1; J: TRBJ1-4; size: NA; CDR3: CSVASQLSGKLFF; DNA: TGCAGCGTTGCTTCGCAGTTAAGTGGAAAACTGTTTTTT
D: TRBD2; length: 14; V: TRBV20-1; J: TRBJ2-1; size: few; CDR3: CSAFPAGEYNEQFF; DNA: TGCAGTGCTTTCCCAGCGGGGGAATACAATGAGCAGTTCTTC
D: NA; length: 13; V: TRBV12-3/TRBV12-4; J: TRBJ1-4; size: few; CDR3: CASRRRFREKLFF; DNA: TGTGCCAGCAGAAGGAGGTTCAGAGAAAAACTGTTTTTT
D: TRBD1; length: 15; V: TRBV6-4; J: TRBJ2-1; size: few; CDR3: CASSRTGAVDNEQFF; DNA: TGTGCCAGCAGTAGGACAGGGGCGGTAGACAATGAGCAGTTCTTC
D: NA; length: 17; V: TRBV15; J: TRBJ1-5; size: few; CDR3: CATSRDRVTVRNQPQHF; DNA: TGTGCCACCAGCAGAGATAGAGTGACAGTCCGAAATCAGCCCCAGCATTTT
D: NA; length: 13; V: TRBV27; J: TRBJ2-7; size: NA; CDR3: CASSLSPIYEQYF; DNA: TGTGCCAGCAGTTTATCCCCAATATACGAGCAGTACTTC
D: TRBD1; length: 13; V: TRBV20-1; J: TRBJ1-4; size: few; CDR3: CSASRGQEEKLFF; DNA: TGCAGTGCTTCTCGCGGACAGGAGGAAAAACTGTTTTTT
D: NA; length: 15; V: TRBV7-9; J: TRBJ1-4; size: few; CDR3: CASSPGTGRREKLFF; DNA: TGTGCCAGCAGTCCCGGAACGGGACGTAGGGAAAAACTGTTTTTT
D: NA; length: 11; V: TRBV29-1; J: TRBJ2-5; size: few; CDR3: CSVRVQETQYF; DNA: TGCAGCGTCCGAGTACAAGAGACCCAGTACTTC
D: NA; length: 13; V: TRBV30; J: TRBJ2-1; size: NA; CDR3: CAWSGPDRRGQFF; DNA: TGTGCCTGGAGTGGACCGGACAGACGGGGGCAGTTCTTC
D: NA; length: 16; V: TRBV12-3/TRBV12-4; J: TRBJ1-2; size: NA; CDR3: CASSLGAPGRHYGYTF; DNA: TGTGCCAGCAGTTTAGGAGCCCCGGGGCGTCACTATGGCTACACCTTC
D: TRBD2; length: 15; V: TRBV27; J: TRBJ2-1; size: NA; CDR3: CASSVATGRLNEQFF; DNA: TGTGCCAGCAGTGTCGCTACCGGGAGGTTGAATGAGCAGTTCTTC
D: NA; length: 11; V: TRBV6-5; J: TRBJ1-2; size: few; CDR3: CASRWENGYTF; DNA: TGTGCCAGCAGATGGGAGAATGGCTACACCTTC
D: NA; length: 16; V: TRBV7-9; J: TRBJ2-6; size: NA; CDR3: CASSPLWDSGANVLTF; DNA: TGTGCCAGCAGCCCTCTTTGGGACTCTGGGGCCAACGTCCTGACTTTC
D: NA; length: 16; V: TRBV7-9; J: TRBJ2-1; size: NA; CDR3: CASSSSQGKSCNEQFF; DNA: TGTGCCAGCAGCTCTTCCCAGGGGAAATCCTGCAATGAGCAGTTCTTC
D: NA; length: 13; V: TRBV12-3/TRBV12-4; J: TRBJ2-5; size: few; CDR3: CASSFLLSETQYF; DNA: TGTGCCAGCAGTTTCCTACTCTCAGAGACCCAGTACTTC
D: TRBD1; length: 15; V: TRBV6-5; J: TRBJ2-7; size: NA; CDR3: CASSSGTESSYEQYF; DNA: TGTGCCAGCAGTTCCGGGACAGAGAGCTCCTACGAGCAGTACTTC
D: NA; length: 16; V: TRBV4-2; J: TRBJ2-1; size: NA; CDR3: CASSQPPLGSHNEQFF; DNA: TGTGCCAGCAGCCAACCACCCCTGGGGTCCCACAATGAGCAGTTCTTC
D: NA; length: 13; V: TRBV7-2; J: TRBJ2-5; size: few; CDR3: CASSLDNAETQYF; DNA: TGTGCCAGCAGCTTAGATAACGCAGAGACCCAGTACTTC
D: NA; length: 15; V: TRBV4-1; J: TRBJ2-7; size: NA; CDR3: CASSLSNRDYNEQYF; DNA: TGCGCCAGCAGCCTATCGAACAGGGACTACAATGAGCAGTACTTC